One sample yielded the 7 T cell receptor beta chains listed below, sequenced in a study of shared clonotypes between healthy human individuals. The repertoire was sequenced with immunoSEQ multiplex PCR; TCRdb's copy has only in-frame clones and lacks some. The profile shows some 2.3 million clones, approximately 95% of them singletons. The sequenced sample consisted of naive CD4+ T cells from PBMCs. The subset is: CD45RA+ positively selected. These receptors came from a young man in good health. Some clones in this sample may be carry-over from other donors' samples.

This chain links TRBV19 with TRBJ2-7; D assignment may be TRBD1 or TRBD2 (6 bases each). Per germline, CDR1 LNHDA and CDR2 SQIVND (reference sequence). V shed 4 bases and J shed 5 bases, with 21 bases lying between them. The CDR3 loop spans 16 amino acids. CDR3 nucleotide sequence: TGTGCCAGTAGTACCCTCGGGGGCGGGACGGGCGACGAGCAGTACTTC. Its translation is CASSTLGGGTGDEQYF.

The chain combines TRBV6-5 with TRBJ2-7; D is uncertain. Germline V CDR1 and CDR2: MNHEY, SVGAGI. Trimming left V 4 bases short and J 3 bases short, with 10 bases between. The CDR3 sequence is 13 residues long. The CDR3 reads CASSSGWVYEQYF. The CDR3, as DNA: TGTGCCAGCAGTTCCGGGTGGGTCTACGAGCAGTACTTC.

The chain uses TRBV5-4 and TRBJ2-2, with 7 bases that match TRBD2. Germline assignment: CDR1 SGHNT and CDR2 YYREEE (reference sequence). This CDR3 has 16 residues. The V and J ends lost 4 bases and 0 bases, in that order; junction bases with no gene match: 6. DNA for the CDR3: TGTGCCAGCAGCGCACCTAGCGGAGCGAACACCGGGGAGCTGTTTTTT. Amino acids: CASSAPSGANTGELFF.

Details on this clone: The same CDR3 also results from other DNA sequences found in this sample. The chain recombines TRBV28 with TRBJ2-7; 8 nucleotides match TRBD1. From germline, CDR1 is MDHEN and CDR2 SYDVKM. Trimming at V came to 4 bases and at J to 0 bases, leaving 5 bases not matched to a gene. The CDR3 runs 15 residues. In nucleotides, the CDR3 is TGTGCCAGCAGTTCCGGACAGGGCAGCTCCTACGAGCAGTACTTC. Protein: CASSSGQGSSYEQYF.

In the case of this clone: Other nucleotide sequences in the sample specify the same CDR3. The chain is built from TRBV4-1 and TRBJ2-2; 14 nucleotides agree with TRBD2. The CDR3 covers 16 residues. V shed 2 bases, J shed 5 bases, and the junction held 1 base outside the gene matches. Germline V lookup: CDR1 MGHRA, CDR2 YSYEKL. The chain's CDR3 is CASSQRLAGGTGELFF. The DNA of the CDR3 is TGCGCCAGCAGCCAAAGACTAGCGGGAGGGACCGGGGAGCTGTTTTTT.

This sequence joins TRBV9 and TRBJ2-5; D gene ambiguous. Trimming shortened V by 0 bases and J by 4 bases, and 13 bases separated the two germline ends. In germline, CDR1 is SGDLS, CDR2 YYNGEE. This CDR3 contains 15 residues. CDR3 DNA: TGTGCCAGCAGCGTAGAGTCAGGCCTGGGAGAGACCCAGTACTTC. It translates to CASSVESGLGETQYF.

The CDR3 reads CAIGGNGLNTEAFF. CDR3 bases: TGTGCCATCGGTGGTAACGGATTGAACACTGAAGCTTTCTTT. V is TRBV10-3 and J is TRBJ1-1; no definite D call. Trimming removed 8 bases at V and 0 bases at J, with 13 bases between. Germline V gene data show CDR1 as ENHRY and CDR2 as SYGVKD. The CDR3 contains 14 residues.